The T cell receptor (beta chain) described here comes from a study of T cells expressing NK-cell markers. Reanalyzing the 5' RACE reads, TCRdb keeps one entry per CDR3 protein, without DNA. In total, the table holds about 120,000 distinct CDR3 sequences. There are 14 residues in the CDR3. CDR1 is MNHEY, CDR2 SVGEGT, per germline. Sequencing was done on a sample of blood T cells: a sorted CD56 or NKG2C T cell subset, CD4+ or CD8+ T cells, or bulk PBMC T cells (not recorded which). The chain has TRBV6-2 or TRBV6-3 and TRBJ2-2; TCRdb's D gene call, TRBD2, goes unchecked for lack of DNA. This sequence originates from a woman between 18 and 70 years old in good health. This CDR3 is CASSPLAGNGELFF.